Listed here are 6 T cell receptor beta chains from one sample, sequenced in a study of neurological immune-mediated disorders. MiXCR, run by TCRdb on the 5' RACE reads, gives a single entry per CDR3 protein. The repertoire holds tens of thousands of distinct CDR3 sequences, with 3% to 4.5% as singletons. The material sequenced was PBMCs. These receptors all come from a woman between 50 and 59 years old with multiple sclerosis.

In its sample, this clonotype was seen many times. This rearrangement joins TRBV15 to TRBJ2-5; a possible D gene is TRBD2 (5 bases). Germline-derived CDR1 and CDR2 are LNHNV and YYDKDF (reference sequence). Deletions cut 4 bases from V and 4 bases from J, with 13 bases between. The CDR3 sequence is 14 residues long. The chain's CDR3 is CATSIKGGSETQYF. DNA of the CDR3: TGTGCCACCAGCATTAAAGGCGGGTCAGAGACCCAGTACTTC.

This clonotype was found many times. The V gene is TRBV4-3, the J gene TRBJ2-7; 10 positions agree with TRBD1. This CDR3 is built from 15 residues. Germline V gene lookup returns CDR1 LGHNA and CDR2 YSLEER. The junction had 5 bases not matched to a gene; V was cut back by 0 bases and J by 6 bases. The CDR3 region is CASSQDWGQGIEQYF. The CDR3, as DNA: TGCGCCAGCAGCCAAGATTGGGGACAGGGGATCGAGCAGTACTTC.

This clonotype was observed at least ten times. The J gene is TRBJ2-1, the V gene TRBV5-6, with D hard to call. CDR3 length: 15 amino acids. From germline, CDR1 is SGHDT and CDR2 YYEEEE. Deletions cut 4 bases from V and 2 bases from J, with 13 bases between. Here the CDR3 reads CASSPRAVTYNEQFF. The DNA for the CDR3 is TGTGCCAGCAGCCCCCGGGCGGTCACCTACAATGAGCAGTTCTTC.

The chain couples TRBV11-2 to TRBJ2-5; D remains unclear. This CDR3 comprises 16 residues. With 5 bases removed from V and 3 bases from J, the gap between germline ends came to 19 bases. CDR1 and CDR2 (germline): SGHAT, FQNNGV. CDR3 nucleotide sequence: TGTGCCAGCAGCCCCCCGGCCAGTGTCCATAAAGAGACCCAGTACTTC. Its translation is CASSPPASVHKETQYF.

This clonotype was seen at least ten times. The chain is built from TRBV20-1 and TRBJ2-3; the D gene is possibly TRBD1 (5 bases). CDR3 length: 15 residues. Per germline, CDR1 DFQATT and CDR2 SNEGSKA (reference sequence). V lost 2 bases to trimming and J lost 6 bases, with 18 bases between them. The DNA for the CDR3 is TGCAGTGCTAGATCCTTATCGGGCCCAGGGGATACGCAGTATTTT. It codes for CSARSLSGPGDTQYF.

This clonotype appeared a few times. The chain has TRBV7-6 and TRBJ2-1; 7 bases are a match to TRBD2. This CDR3 spans 13 amino acids. With 5 bases clipped from V and 7 bases from J, the junction kept 5 bases outside the gene matches. Germline V gene lookup returns CDR1 SGHVS and CDR2 FNYEAQ. The CDR3 sequence: CASSGGGMNEQFF. The DNA for the CDR3 is TGTGCCAGCAGCGGGGGGGGTATGAATGAGCAGTTCTTC.